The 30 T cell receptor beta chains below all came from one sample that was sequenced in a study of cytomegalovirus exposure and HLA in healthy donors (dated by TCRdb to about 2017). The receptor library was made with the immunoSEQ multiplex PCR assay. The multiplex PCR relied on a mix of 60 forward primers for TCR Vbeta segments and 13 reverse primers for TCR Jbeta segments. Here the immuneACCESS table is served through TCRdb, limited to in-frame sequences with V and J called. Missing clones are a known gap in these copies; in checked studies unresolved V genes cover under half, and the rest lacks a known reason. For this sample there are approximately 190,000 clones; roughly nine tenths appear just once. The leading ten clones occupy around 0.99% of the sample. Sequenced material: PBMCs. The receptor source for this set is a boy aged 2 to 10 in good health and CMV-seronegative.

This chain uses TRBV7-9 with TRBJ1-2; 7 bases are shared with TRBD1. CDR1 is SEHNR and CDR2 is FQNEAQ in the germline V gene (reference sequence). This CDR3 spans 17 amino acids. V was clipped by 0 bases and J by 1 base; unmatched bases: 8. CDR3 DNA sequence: TGTGCCAGCAGCTTAGCGTTTGAGGGGGCCCTTAACTATGGCTACACCTTC. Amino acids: CASSLAFEGALNYGYTF.

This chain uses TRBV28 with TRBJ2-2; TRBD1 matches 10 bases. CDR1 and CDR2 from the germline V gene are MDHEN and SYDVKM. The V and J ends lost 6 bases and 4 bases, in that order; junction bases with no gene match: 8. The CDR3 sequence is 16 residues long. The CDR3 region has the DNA TGTGCCAGCAGGTGGCGGGGGACAGGGGTCACCGGGGAGCTGTTTTTT. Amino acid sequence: CASRWRGTGVTGELFF.

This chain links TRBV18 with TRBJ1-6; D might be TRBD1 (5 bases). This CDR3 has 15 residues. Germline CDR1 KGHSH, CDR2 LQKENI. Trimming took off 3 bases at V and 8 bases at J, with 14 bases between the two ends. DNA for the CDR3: TGTGCCAGCTCACCTCCGGGACTGACCCATTCACCCCTCCACTTT. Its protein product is CASSPPGLTHSPLHF.

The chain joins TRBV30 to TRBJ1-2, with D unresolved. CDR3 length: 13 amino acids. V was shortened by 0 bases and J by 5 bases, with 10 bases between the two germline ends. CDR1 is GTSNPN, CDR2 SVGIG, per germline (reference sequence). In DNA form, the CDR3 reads TGTGCCTGGAGTGTTTCGGGGTTTTATGGCTACACCTTC. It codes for CAWSVSGFYGYTF. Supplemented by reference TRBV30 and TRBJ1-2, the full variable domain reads SQTIHQWPATLVQPVGSPLSLECTVEGTSNPNLYWYRQAAGRGLQLLFYSVGIGQISSEVPQNLSASRPQDRQFILSSKKLLLSDSGFYLCAWSVSGFYGYTFGSGTRLTVV.

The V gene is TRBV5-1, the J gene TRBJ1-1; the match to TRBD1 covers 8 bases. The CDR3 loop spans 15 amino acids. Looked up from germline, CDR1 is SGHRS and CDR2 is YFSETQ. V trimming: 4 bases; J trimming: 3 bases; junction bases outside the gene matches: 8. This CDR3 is CASSRQGAGDTEAFF. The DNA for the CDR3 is TGCGCCAGCAGCCGGCAGGGGGCTGGGGACACTGAAGCTTTCTTT.

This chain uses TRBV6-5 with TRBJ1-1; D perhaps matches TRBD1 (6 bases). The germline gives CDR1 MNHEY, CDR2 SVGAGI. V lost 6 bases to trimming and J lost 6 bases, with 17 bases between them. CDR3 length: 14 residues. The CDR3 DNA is TGTGCCAGCAGGGGTAGGGCGGGGGGCGCTGAAGCTTTCTTT. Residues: CASRGRAGGAEAFF.

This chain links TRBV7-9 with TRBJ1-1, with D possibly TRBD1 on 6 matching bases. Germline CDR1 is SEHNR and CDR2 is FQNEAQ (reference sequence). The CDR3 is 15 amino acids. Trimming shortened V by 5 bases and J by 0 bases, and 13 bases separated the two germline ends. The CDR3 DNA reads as TGTGCCAGCAGCCAAATAACAGGGCTGAACACTGAAGCTTTCTTT. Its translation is CASSQITGLNTEAFF.

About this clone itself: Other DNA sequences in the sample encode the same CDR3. CDR3 in DNA: TGTGCCAGCAGCCTGACTAGCGGGGGCCAAGAGACCCAGTACTTC. It yields the protein CASSLTSGGQETQYF. J is TRBJ2-5 and V is TRBV5-4; 12 bases align to TRBD2. The trim removed 4 bases at V and 1 base at J, leaving 2 bases unmatched. Germline CDR1 is SGHNT and CDR2 is YYREEE (reference sequence). The CDR3 loop spans 15 amino acids.

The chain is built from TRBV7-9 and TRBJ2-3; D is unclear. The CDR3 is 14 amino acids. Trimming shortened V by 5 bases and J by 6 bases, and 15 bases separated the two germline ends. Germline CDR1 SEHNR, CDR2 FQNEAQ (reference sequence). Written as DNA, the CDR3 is TGTGCCAGCAGCCAAGCGCTGAACTTCGATACGCAGTATTTT. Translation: CASSQALNFDTQYF.

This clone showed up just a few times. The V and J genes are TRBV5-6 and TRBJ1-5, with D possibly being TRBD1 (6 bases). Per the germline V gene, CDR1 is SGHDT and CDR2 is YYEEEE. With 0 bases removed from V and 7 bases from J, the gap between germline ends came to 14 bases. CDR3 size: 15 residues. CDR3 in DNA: TGTGCCAGCAGCTTGGCAGGGGCGGGCGGCCAGCCCCAGCATTTT. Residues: CASSLAGAGGQPQHF.

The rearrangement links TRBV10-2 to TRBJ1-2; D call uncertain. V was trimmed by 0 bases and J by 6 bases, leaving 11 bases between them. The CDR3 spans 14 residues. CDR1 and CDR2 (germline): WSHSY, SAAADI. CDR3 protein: CASSESSLRNGYTF. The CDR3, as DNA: TGCGCCAGCAGTGAGTCGAGTCTCCGAAATGGCTACACCTTC.

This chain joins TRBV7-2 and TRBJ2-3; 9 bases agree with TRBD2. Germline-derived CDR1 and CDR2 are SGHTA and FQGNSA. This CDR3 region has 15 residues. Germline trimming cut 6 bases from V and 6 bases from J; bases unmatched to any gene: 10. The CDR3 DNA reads TGTGCCAGCAGTGACGCCGGGACTAGCTACGATACGCAGTATTTT. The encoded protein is CASSDAGTSYDTQYF.

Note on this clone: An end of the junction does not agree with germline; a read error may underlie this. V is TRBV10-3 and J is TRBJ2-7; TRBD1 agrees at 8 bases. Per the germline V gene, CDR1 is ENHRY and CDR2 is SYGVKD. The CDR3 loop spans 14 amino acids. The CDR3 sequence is CAIRKTGDSYGQYF. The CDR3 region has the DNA TGTGCCATCAGGAAGACAGGGGACTCCTACGGGCAGTACTTC.

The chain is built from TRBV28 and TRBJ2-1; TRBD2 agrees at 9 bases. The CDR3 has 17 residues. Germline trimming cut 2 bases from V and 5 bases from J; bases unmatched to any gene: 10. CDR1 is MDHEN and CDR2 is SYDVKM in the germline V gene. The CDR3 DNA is TGTGCCAGCAGTTTAGCGGGGGGGGCGGGCGGGGACAATGAGCAGTTCTTC. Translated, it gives CASSLAGGAGGDNEQFF.

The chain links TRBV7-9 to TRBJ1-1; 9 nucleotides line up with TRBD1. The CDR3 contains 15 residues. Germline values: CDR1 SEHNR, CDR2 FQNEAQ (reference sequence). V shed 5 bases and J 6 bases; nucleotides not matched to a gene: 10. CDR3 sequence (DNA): TGTGCCAGCAGCCCGATACAGGGGGCATCTGCTGAAGCTTTCTTT. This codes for CASSPIQGASAEAFF.

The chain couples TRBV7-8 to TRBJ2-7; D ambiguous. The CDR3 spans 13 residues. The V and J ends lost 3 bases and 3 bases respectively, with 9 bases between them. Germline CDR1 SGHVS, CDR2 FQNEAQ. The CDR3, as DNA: TGTGCCAGCAGCTTTCGCAGAGGCTACGAGCAGTACTTC. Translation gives CASSFRRGYEQYF.

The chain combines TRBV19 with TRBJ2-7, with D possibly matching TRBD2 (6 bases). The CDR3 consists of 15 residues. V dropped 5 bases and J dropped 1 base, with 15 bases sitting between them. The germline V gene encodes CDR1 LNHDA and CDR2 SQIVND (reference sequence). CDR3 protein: CASSGRGTFSYEQYF. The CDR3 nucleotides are TGTGCCAGTAGTGGTCGGGGGACTTTTTCCTACGAGCAGTACTTC.

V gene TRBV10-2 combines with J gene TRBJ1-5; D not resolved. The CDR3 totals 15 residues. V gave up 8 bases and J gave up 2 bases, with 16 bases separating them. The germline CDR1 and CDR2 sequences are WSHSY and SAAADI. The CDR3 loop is CASPPMAGGNQPQHF. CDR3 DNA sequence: TGCGCCAGCCCGCCCATGGCCGGAGGCAATCAGCCCCAGCATTTT.

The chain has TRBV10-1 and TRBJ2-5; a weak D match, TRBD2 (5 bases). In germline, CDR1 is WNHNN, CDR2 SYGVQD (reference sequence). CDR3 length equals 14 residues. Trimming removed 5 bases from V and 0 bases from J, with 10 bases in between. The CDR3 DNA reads TGCGCCAGCAGTAGGTCGGGGAACCAAGAGACCCAGTACTTC. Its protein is CASSRSGNQETQYF.

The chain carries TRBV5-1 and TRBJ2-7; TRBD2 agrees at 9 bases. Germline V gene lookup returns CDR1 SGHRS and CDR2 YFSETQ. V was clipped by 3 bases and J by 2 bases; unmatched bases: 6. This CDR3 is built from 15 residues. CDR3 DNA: TGCGCCAGCAGCTGGGGACTAGCCGACGCCTACGAGCAGTACTTC. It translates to CASSWGLADAYEQYF. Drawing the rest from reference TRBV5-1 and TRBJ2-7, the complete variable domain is KAGVTQTPRYLIKTRGQQVTLSCSPISGHRSVSWYQQTPGQGLQFLFEYFSETQRNKGNFPGRFSGRQFSNSRSEMNVSTLELGDSALYLCASSWGLADAYEQYFGPGTRLTVT.

Here the CDR3 reads CASSEYIGQVNTGELFF. The DNA of the CDR3 is TGTGCCAGCAGTGAATACATAGGACAGGTGAACACCGGGGAGCTGTTTTTT. The chain links TRBV25-1 to TRBJ2-2, with 7 bases that match TRBD1. Germline CDR1 and CDR2: MGHDK and SYGVNS. The length of the CDR3 is 17 residues. Trimming at V came to 0 bases and at J to 1 base, leaving 5 bases not matched to a gene.

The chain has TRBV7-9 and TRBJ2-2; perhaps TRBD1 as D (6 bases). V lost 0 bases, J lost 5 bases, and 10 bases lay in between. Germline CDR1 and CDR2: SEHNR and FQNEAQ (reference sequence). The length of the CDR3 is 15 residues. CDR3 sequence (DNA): TGTGCCAGCAGCTTAGCGGCAGGGGCAACCGGGGAGCTGTTTTTT. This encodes CASSLAAGATGELFF.

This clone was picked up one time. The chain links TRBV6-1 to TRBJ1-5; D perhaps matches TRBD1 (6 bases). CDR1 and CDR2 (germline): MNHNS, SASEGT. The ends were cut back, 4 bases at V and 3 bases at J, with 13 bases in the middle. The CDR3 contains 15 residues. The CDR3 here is CASSGEGGSNQPQHF. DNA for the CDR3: TGTGCCAGCAGTGGCGAGGGGGGGTCCAATCAGCCCCAGCATTTT.

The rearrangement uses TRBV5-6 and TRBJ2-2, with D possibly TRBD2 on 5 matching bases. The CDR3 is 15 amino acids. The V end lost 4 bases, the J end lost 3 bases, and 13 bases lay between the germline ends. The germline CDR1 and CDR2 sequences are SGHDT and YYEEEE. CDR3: CASSPLTRHTGELFF. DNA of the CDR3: TGTGCCAGCAGCCCCTTAACTAGACACACCGGGGAGCTGTTTTTT.

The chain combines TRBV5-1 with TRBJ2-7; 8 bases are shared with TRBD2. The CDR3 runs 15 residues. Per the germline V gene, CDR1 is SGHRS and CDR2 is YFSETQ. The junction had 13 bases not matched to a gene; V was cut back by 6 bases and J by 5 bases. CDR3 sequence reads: CASNAGLGTSHEQYF. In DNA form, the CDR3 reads TGCGCCAGCAACGCCGGCCTTGGGACTAGTCACGAGCAGTACTTC.

CDR3 nucleotides: TGTGCCAGCACCCGGGACAGGGACAGCGATGGCTACACCTTC. Its translation: CASTRDRDSDGYTF. The chain couples TRBV6-5 to TRBJ1-2, with 9 bases fitting TRBD1. V gave up 7 bases and J gave up 6 bases; unmatched junction bases: 9. The CDR3 totals 14 residues. Per the germline V gene, CDR1 is MNHEY and CDR2 is SVGAGI.

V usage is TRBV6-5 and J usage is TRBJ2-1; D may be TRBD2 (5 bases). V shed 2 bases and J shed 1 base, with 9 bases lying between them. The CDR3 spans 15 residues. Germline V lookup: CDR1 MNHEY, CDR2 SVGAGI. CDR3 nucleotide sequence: TGTGCCAGCAGTTACGGCGGGTTGTCCTACAATGAGCAGTTCTTC. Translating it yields CASSYGGLSYNEQFF.

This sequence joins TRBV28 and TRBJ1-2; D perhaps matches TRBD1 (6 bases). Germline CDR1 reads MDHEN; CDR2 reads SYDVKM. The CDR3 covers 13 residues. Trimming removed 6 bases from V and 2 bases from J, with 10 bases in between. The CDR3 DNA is TGTGCCAGCAGCCCCAGGGGAAACTATGGCTACACCTTC. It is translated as CASSPRGNYGYTF.

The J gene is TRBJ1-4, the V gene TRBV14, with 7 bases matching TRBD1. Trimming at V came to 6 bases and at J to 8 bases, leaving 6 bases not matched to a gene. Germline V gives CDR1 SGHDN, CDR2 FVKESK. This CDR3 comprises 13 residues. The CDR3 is CASREGAEEKLFF. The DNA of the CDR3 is TGTGCCAGCAGGGAGGGGGCAGAGGAAAAACTGTTTTTT.

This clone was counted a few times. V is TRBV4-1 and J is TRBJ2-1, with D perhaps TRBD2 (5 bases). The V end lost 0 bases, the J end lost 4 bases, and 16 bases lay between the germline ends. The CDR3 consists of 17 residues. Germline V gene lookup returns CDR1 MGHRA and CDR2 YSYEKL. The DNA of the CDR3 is TGCGCCAGCAGCCAAGAAGGCAGCAGCGGTGCGTACAATGAGCAGTTCTTC. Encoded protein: CASSQEGSSGAYNEQFF.